This TCR beta chain came from a study of blood T cells in healthy people across ages (dated by TCRdb to between 2014 and 2017). Regarding the complete study: Template switching captured roughly one uniquely barcoded TCR beta cDNA molecule per two T cells in model experiments. Donors were grouped into four age groups: young (average approximately 16 years), middle-aged (about 38), aged (roughly 67) and long-lived (approximately 81). To avoid experimental bias, donors of different ages were randomly spread across the sequencing lanes. The study analyzed two additional independent replicas of 1 million unique cDNA reads from the same blood draw for two donors, one aged 18 to 29 and one aged 80 or older. Age-related changes in TCR beta repertoire diversity were measured in the study by deep sequencing normalized with unique cDNA molecular identifiers. The paper's findings and limits, for the study overall: The long-lived group showed more naive CD4+ T cells, fewer expanded clones and increased TCR diversity than the aged group, suggesting age selection. A strong correlation was found between observed TCR beta diversity and the percentage of naive T cells measured by flow cytometry. Observed TCR beta diversity per million T cells fell roughly linearly with age, and a significant reduction was already apparent by age around 40. Estimates of total diversity from one million sequenced T cells were regarded as lower bounds and underestimates. Bulk unsorted PBMC profiling prevented conclusive comparison of naive and antigen-experienced compartments. Because donor CMV infection status was unknown, age-related changes in expanded clonotypes were potentially confounded.

This clonotype was observed a few times. Its specific antigen is unknown. Qualities for individual bases were not recorded, and no much larger clone is one base off. The library relied on 5' RACE. These reads were obtained on an Illumina HiSeq 2500. The second PCR ran for about 6 to 12 cycles and used a J-beta primer mix along with a sample-barcoded 5' primer. A unique molecular identifier was introduced onto each TCR beta cDNA molecule by a template-switch 5' adaptor carrying 12 random nucleotides. Each sample yielded at least 3 million CDR3-containing paired-end reads. All of the RNA was converted into first-strand cDNA using the Mint cDNA synthesis kit, with a TRBC-specific oligonucleotide serving as the primer. Following uracil-DNA glycosylase treatment, all cDNA underwent a first 18-cycle PCR with the universal primers M1SS and BC2_uni_R. As for the original processing: Each sample was normalized by randomly selecting 1 million high-quality reads, each carrying a distinct molecular identifier. Instead of being binned into consensus sequences, reads with shared molecular identifiers were discarded. MiTCR, set to a Q25 quality threshold and the strictest error-elimination algorithm, was used for CDR3 identification, clonotype clustering and error correction. Lower-bound total TCR beta diversity was estimated with a nonparametric unseen species model using Euler transformation. The public sequencing data were trimmed at Q25 with fastp and processed into clonotypes with MiXCR by TCRdb, which kept only in-frame beta chains. Under each unique CDR3 protein, matching rows form one entry showing the most common genes and DNA. The V and J calls reflect TCRdb's pipeline rather than the authors' work. The sample profile shows 1.5 million to 2 million distinct CDR3 sequences; over 25% of them were found once. The top ten clones comprise approximately 7.7% of the sample.

Systemically healthy Caucasian individuals from Russia, approximately 39 in total and aged about 6 to 100 years, were included as donors. Each donor gave ten milliliters of peripheral blood, collected into EDTA-treated Vacutainer tubes. PBMCs were isolated by Ficoll-Paque density-gradient centrifugation, with at least 6 million obtained per sample. Trizol reagent was used to extract total RNA from the PBMCs, yielding at least 5.5 micrograms per sample. For every donor, an aliquot of PBMCs went through flow cytometry to measure the percentages of naive CD45RAhigh/CD27high T cells. The CDR3 measures 17 amino acids from cysteine to phenylalanine. Only CDR3 DNA is held: 51 bases, read in frame from base 1. Relative to germline, V is 2 bases shorter and J is 0 bases shorter, with 11 bases between their ends. CDR1 and CDR2 (ENHRY, SYGVKD) derive from the germline V gene.

Sequenced input: blood. This clonotype was obtained from a woman in her twenties or thirties in good health. The sequence links TRBV10-3 to TRBJ1-6; no confident D gene assignment can be made. CDR3 region: CAISERSISSYNSPLHF. The sequenced DNA: TGTGCCATCAGTGAGCGGTCTATTAGCTCCTATAATTCACCCCTCCACTTT.